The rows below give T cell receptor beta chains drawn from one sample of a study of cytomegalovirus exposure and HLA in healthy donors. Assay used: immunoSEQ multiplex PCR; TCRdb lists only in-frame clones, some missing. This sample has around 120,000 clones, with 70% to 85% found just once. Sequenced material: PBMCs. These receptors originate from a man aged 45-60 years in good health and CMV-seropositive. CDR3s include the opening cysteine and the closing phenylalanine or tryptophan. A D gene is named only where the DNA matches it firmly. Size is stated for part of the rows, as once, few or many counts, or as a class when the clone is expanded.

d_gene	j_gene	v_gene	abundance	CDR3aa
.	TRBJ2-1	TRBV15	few	CATSRDWGGLLMNEQFF
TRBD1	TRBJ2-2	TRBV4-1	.	CASSQEGAGGYRWRATGELFF
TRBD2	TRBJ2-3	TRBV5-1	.	CASKPLAGTDTQYF
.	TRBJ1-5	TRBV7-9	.	CASSLTGRNQPQHF
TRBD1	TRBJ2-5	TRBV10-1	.	CASSGGQRALQYF
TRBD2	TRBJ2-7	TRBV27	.	CASSLSGLAGAVEQYF
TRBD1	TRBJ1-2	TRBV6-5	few	CASSSPGTGGAGYTF
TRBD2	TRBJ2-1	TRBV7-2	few	CASSLVAGATLYNEQFF
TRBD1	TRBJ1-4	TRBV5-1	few	CASSLTGVQGEKLFF
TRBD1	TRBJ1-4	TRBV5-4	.	CASSSGGKGTNEKLFF
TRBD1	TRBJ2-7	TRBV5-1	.	CASSPGQGSYGQYF
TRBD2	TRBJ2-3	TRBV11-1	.	CASSASGVSTDTQYF
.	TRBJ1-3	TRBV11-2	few	CASSLTEGSAIYF
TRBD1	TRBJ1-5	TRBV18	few	CASSPEGAVGQPQHF
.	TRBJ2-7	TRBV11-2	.	CASSSYYEQYF
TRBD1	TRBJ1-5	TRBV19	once	CASSMGQGGNQPQHF
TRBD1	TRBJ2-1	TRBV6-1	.	CASSLDRGLGEQFF
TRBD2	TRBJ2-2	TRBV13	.	CASSLKTSANTGELFF
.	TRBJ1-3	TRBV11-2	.	CASSPDPGHLLGNTIYF
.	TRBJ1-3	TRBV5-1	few	CASSLGQKRSGNTIYF
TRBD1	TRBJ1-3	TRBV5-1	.	CASSVGQGGNTIYF
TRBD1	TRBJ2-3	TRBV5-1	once	CASSLAGTGVTDTQYF
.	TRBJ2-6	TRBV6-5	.	CASIGSGANVLTF
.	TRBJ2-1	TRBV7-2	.	CASSSYIDNEQFF
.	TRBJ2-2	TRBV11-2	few	CASSSNRAAGELFF
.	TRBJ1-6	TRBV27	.	CASSFGRQTLHF
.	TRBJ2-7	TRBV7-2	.	CASSLDSIYEQYF
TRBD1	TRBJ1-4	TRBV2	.	CASSERDSTTNEKLFF
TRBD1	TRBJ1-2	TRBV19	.	CASSTRTGFGYTF
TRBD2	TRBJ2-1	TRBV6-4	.	CASSEPYPSGKTYNEQFF
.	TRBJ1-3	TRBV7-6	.	CASSPQGLSGNTIYF
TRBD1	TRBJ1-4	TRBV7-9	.	CASSRRDRLSNEKLFF
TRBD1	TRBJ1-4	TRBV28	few	CAIRQGTNEKLFF
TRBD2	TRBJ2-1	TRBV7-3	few	CASSPGGAGGHNEQFF
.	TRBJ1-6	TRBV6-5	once	CASRGVSYNSPLHF
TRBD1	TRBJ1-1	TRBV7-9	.	CASSPGTGETKNTEAFF
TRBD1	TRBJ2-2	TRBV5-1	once	CASSPPEGALTGELFF
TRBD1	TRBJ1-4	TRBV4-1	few	CASSHLRGNSEKLFF
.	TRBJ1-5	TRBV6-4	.	CASSDSRRVPNQPQHF
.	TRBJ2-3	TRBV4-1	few	CASTHNPSAADTQYF
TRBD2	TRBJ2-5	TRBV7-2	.	CASSRRLTSGKETQYF
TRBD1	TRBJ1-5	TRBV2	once	CASSGTEFNQPQHF
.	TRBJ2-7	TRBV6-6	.	CASSYYGSYEQYF
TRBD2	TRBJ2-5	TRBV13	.	CASSPRLAGANQETQYF
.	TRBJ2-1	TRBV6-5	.	CASSYSRREQFF
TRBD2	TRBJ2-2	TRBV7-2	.	CASSLESSGRSNTGELFF
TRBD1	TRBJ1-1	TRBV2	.	CASSQGQGSPEAFF
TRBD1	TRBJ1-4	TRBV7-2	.	CASSRGDSRGEKLFF
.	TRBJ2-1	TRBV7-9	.	CASSPKDSNEQFF
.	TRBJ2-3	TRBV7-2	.	CASSSGGGGHTDTQYF
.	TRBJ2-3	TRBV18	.	CASSEGETDTQYF